This TCR beta chain originates from a study of vaccination effects on CD4 cells after COVID-19. The overall study: Two-dose vaccination with either BNT162b2 or mRNA-1273 was given to the participants.

Of note for this clone: The antigen is undetermined.

Antigen-specific CD4+ T cells were expanded (with viral peptide pools) by the ViraFEST assay ahead of sequencing. After roughly ten days in culture, the CD4+ T cells were isolated. None of these healthy vaccinees had been infected with SARS-CoV-2 before vaccination. It was on days 3 and 7 that half the medium was replaced with IL-2 medium. Here immunoSEQ multiplex PCR was the method, and the copy in TCRdb shows in-frame clones only, minus some. Of about 63,000 clones in the sample, roughly 75% were seen once. Notes on the study in general: Clones of infection and vaccine origin contracted markedly late after vaccination.

The sequencing here drew on CD4+ T cells from PBMCs cultured with HCoV-OC43 spike peptides, taken before COVID-19 vaccination. Indicated subset: HCoV-OC43 spike overlapping peptide pool stimulation. The TCR was taken from a human donor who received a COVID-19 vaccine.

The CDR3 loop reads CASSNRGETQYF. In DNA, the CDR3 is TGCGCCAGCAGTAACAGGGGAGAGACCCAGTACTTC. The chain uses TRBV5-1 and TRBJ2-5; 7 positions agree with TRBD1. Trimming removed 5 bases from V and 4 bases from J; junction bases left unmatched: 2. The CDR3 extends over 12 amino acids. Germline CDR1 and CDR2: SGHRS and YFSETQ.